This entry lists 3 T cell receptor beta chains sequenced from one sample in a study of T-cell reconstitution after alpha-beta-depleted transplantation in children. The authors prepared the TCRbeta library with unique molecular identifiers. TCRdb used MiXCR to reprocess the PCR reads, holding one entry per CDR3 protein. This table holds approximately 300,000 distinct CDR3 sequences, 11% found once. This specimen consisted of peripheral blood, obtained 180 days after TCRalphabeta/CD19-depleted stem cell transplant. These TCRs come from a male patient between 2 and 10 years old who had a stem cell transplant for chronic granulomatous disease, so the T cells may come from the graft donor.

On this clonotype itself: Just one base apart from a much larger clone, this may be a read error. The chain recombines TRBV20-1 with TRBJ2-3, with D possibly TRBD1 on 5 matching bases. The end of the DNA aligns better with TRBJ1-5, so the J call may be wrong. Germline assignment: CDR1 DFQATT and CDR2 SNEGSKA (reference sequence). This CDR3 region has 15 residues. The CDR3 reads CSASDRGLPKATQHF. CDR3 DNA: TGCAGTGCTAGTGACCGGGGACTCCCTAAGGCTACGCAGCATTTT.

V and J are TRBV14 and TRBJ2-1, with 8 bases aligning to TRBD1. Germline-derived CDR1 and CDR2 are SGHDN and FVKESK. The V segment lost 2 bases and the J segment 9 bases; nucleotides outside the gene matches: 15. CDR3 length: 17 amino acids. In DNA, the CDR3 is TGTGCCAGCAGCCAAAGTCTATGGGTCAGGGGGCTCGGTGAGCAGTTCTTC. It translates to CASSQSLWVRGLGEQFF.

Regarding this clonotype: A much larger clonotype is one base distant, so this may be a read error. Without the conserved terminal phenylalanine or tryptophan, this CDR3 likely stems from a read error. This sequence joins TRBV5-1 and TRBJ2-3; 7 nucleotides match TRBD2. The germline V gene encodes CDR1 SGHRS and CDR2 YFSETQ. CDR3 size: 15 residues. Trimming cost V 3 bases and J 0 bases; bases outside gene matches: 4. The CDR3 bases are TGCGCCAGCAGCTGGACTAGACCTAGCACAGATACGCAGTATGTT. Its protein product is CASSWTRPSTDTQYV.